This section outlines one T cell receptor (beta chain) sequence together with its context. The antigen is undetermined. V was clipped by 4 bases and J by 1 base; unmatched bases: 6. Germline V gene data show CDR1 as MNHNS and CDR2 as SASEGT. The CDR3 is made up of 15 amino acids. This entry comes from a study of shared clonotypes between healthy human individuals. Background on the study: Researchers assigned three CD4 naive, three CD4 memory, two CD8 naive and one CD8 memory plate to each donor.

Produced via immunoSEQ multiplex PCR; TCRdb's table is partial and in-frame only. The table shows about 2.4 million clones, with 90% to 95% occurring only once. Findings and caveats of the study: Sequencing depth was predicted to influence how clonotypes are shared among donors.

The receptor was isolated from a man in his late teens or twenties in good health. Some clones in this sample may be carry-over from other donors' samples. Sequencing used naive CD4+ T cells from PBMCs. Subset described: CD45RA+ positively selected. The J gene is TRBJ2-5, the V gene TRBV6-1, with 7 bases aligning to TRBD1. CDR3: CASSVARDSQETQYF. The CDR3 region has the DNA TGTGCCAGCAGTGTCGCCCGGGACAGCCAAGAGACCCAGTACTTC.